The source of this T cell receptor beta chain is a study of cytomegalovirus exposure and HLA in healthy donors. With 60 Vbeta and 13 Jbeta primers, the PCR was carried out. Assay used: immunoSEQ multiplex PCR; TCRdb lists only in-frame clones, some missing. This sample has some 180,000 clones, with roughly 9.4% found just once. In this sample, this clone turned up a few times. The antigen remains undetermined. Germline V gene data show CDR1 as SNHLY and CDR2 as FYNNEI. Unmatched junction bases numbered 9, after V lost 10 bases and J lost 1 base. The CDR3 is made up of 14 amino acids. General observations from the study: Only CMV serostatus was available as immune exposure information. TCR beta chains numbering approximately 150 were designated cytomegalovirus-associated. In an earlier analysis, in some 540 donors, most V segments appeared productive either ~87% or ~30% of the time. Researchers reportedly found TCR beta sequences accurately predicted most subjects' HLA-A and HLA-B alleles.

Sequenced material: PBMCs. This sequence was found in a woman under 40 in good health and CMV-seropositive. This chain connects TRBV2 to TRBJ1-2; 7 bases align to TRBD1. The CDR3 reads CANLRTGDNYGYTF. Written as DNA, the CDR3 is TGTGCCAACCTACGCACAGGGGATAACTATGGCTACACCTTC.